Shown below are 10 T cell receptor beta chains from a single sample sequenced in a study of blood T cell repertoires in COVID-19 (dated by TCRdb to 2018 to 2021). Libraries were prepared through the immunoSEQ multiplex PCR assay. Sourced from immuneACCESS, this table was stored by TCRdb with only in-frame sequences that have V and J called. A share of the clones is absent; for the studies checked, an unresolved V gene accounts for under half, and the remainder has no known explanation. A total of about 200,000 clones appear in this sample, roughly four fifths of them only once. The top ten constitute roughly 7.8% of the sample. Sequenced material: peripheral blood. The source of these receptors is a woman aged 80 or older with COVID-19, enrolled during active disease.

The rearrangement uses TRBV5-1 and TRBJ2-5; 8 bases are a match to TRBD1. V shed 4 bases, J shed 5 bases, and the junction held 10 bases outside the gene matches. Germline V gene data show CDR1 as SGHRS and CDR2 as YFSETQ. This CDR3 region has 15 residues. As DNA, the CDR3 is TGCGCCAGCAGCCCCGGACAGGGCATAGGGGAGACCCAGTACTTC. This encodes CASSPGQGIGETQYF.

The chain links TRBV6-6 to TRBJ1-6, with D maybe TRBD1 (6 bases). From germline, CDR1 is MNHNY and CDR2 SVGAGI (reference sequence). This CDR3 comprises 14 residues. V was clipped by 8 bases and J by 7 bases, with 15 bases between them. CDR3 nucleotides: TGTGCCAGCCAAATACAGGGTGGGAATTCACCCCTCCACTTT. Residues: CASQIQGGNSPLHF.

This chain joins TRBV12-3 or TRBV12-4 and TRBJ2-1; D is ambiguous. Trimming stripped 4 bases from V and 1 base from J, with 5 bases between. The CDR3 runs 13 residues. The CDR3 loop is CASSSRSYNEQFF. The CDR3 DNA is TGTGCCAGCAGTTCTCGTTCCTACAATGAGCAGTTCTTC.

The chain is built from TRBV7-3 and TRBJ2-2; 7 nucleotides match TRBD2. This CDR3 is 14 amino acids long. Trimming took 5 bases from V and 6 from J; bases not matched to a gene: 6. Per germline, CDR1 SGHTA and CDR2 FQGTGA. The DNA of the CDR3 is TGTGCCAGCAGCCCACGACTAGCCTCCGGGGAGCTGTTTTTT. Its translation: CASSPRLASGELFF. Based on the CDR3 plus reference TRBV7-3 and TRBJ2-2, the full variable domain is GAGVSQTPSNKVTEKGKYVELRCDPISGHTALYWYRQSLGQGPEFLIYFQGTGAADDSGLPNDRFFAVRPEGSVSTLKIQRTERGDSAVYLCASSPRLASGELFFGEGSRLTVL.

The chain uses TRBV7-8 and TRBJ1-2, with 8 nucleotides matching TRBD1. Germline assignment: CDR1 SGHVS and CDR2 FQNEAQ. The CDR3 covers 13 residues. The V gene end was trimmed by 5 bases and the J gene end by 3 bases; junction bases not matched to a gene: 2. CDR3 residues: CASSTDRDYGYTF. The CDR3 coding sequence is TGTGCCAGCAGCACGGACAGGGACTATGGCTACACCTTC.

This chain joins TRBV14 and TRBJ2-1, with 7 bases lining up with TRBD2. V was pared by 4 bases and J by 7 bases, with 7 bases of the junction left unmatched. This CDR3 comprises 14 residues. CDR1 and CDR2 (germline): SGHDN, FVKESK. CDR3 sequence: CASSRGDYSNEQFF. CDR3 in DNA: TGTGCCAGCAGCCGAGGGGACTATTCGAATGAGCAGTTCTTC.

The chain uses TRBV27 and TRBJ2-5; 7 bases match TRBD2. The CDR3 length is 14 residues. The V and J ends lost 5 bases and 6 bases, in that order; junction bases with no gene match: 9. Germline values: CDR1 MNHEY, CDR2 SMNVEV (reference sequence). CDR3 nucleotide sequence: TGTGCCAGCAGTCCCCCGACTAGCCGACAGACCCAGTACTTC. It translates to CASSPPTSRQTQYF.

This clone was observed once. The V call is TRBV19, the J call TRBJ1-5; D is unclear. CDR1 is LNHDA, CDR2 SQIVND, per germline (reference sequence). Trimming removed 3 bases at V and 2 bases at J, with 11 bases between. The CDR3 is 15 residues long. DNA of the CDR3: TGTGCCAGTAGTATTTTTGTGACTGGCAATCAGCCCCAGCATTTT. Its translation is CASSIFVTGNQPQHF. The variable domain in full, with the rest retrieved from reference TRBV19 and TRBJ1-5, is DGGITQSPKYLFRKEGQNVTLSCEQNLNHDAMYWYRQDPGQGLRLIYYSQIVNDFQKGDIAEGYSVSREKKESFPLTVTSAQKNPTAFYLCASSIFVTGNQPQHFGDGTRLSIL.

Written as DNA, the CDR3 is TGTGCCAGCAGTTGGGCAATCCTCCGGGACACCGATTCGAACACTGAAGCTTTCTTT. Amino acids: CASSWAILRDTDSNTEAFF. This chain uses TRBV28 with TRBJ1-1; the D gene is possibly TRBD1 (6 bases). Trimming left V 4 bases short and J 1 base short, with 25 bases between. The CDR3 spans 19 residues. The germline gives CDR1 MDHEN, CDR2 SYDVKM.

The chain recombines TRBV9 with TRBJ1-2; perhaps TRBD1 as D (5 bases). V was cut by 4 bases and J by 3 bases, with 10 bases left in between. Germline loops: CDR1 SGDLS, CDR2 YYNGEE. The CDR3 runs to 13 residues. Here the CDR3 reads CASSTGPYYGYTF. The CDR3 bases are TGTGCCAGCAGCACAGGACCCTACTATGGCTACACCTTC. The whole variable domain, remainder taken from reference TRBV9 and TRBJ1-2, is DSGVTQTPKHLITATGQRVTLRCSPRSGDLSVYWYQQSLDQGLQFLIQYYNGEERAKGNILERFSAQQFPDLHSELNLSSLELGDSALYFCASSTGPYYGYTFGSGTRLTVV.